This TCR beta chain is from a study of blood T cell repertoires in COVID-19. Looking at the study overall: The United States, Italy and Spain supplied acute and convalescent COVID-19 samples.

Original handling: The authors estimated nucleated cell counts from reference gene primer amplification. TCRdb's table, derived via immunoSEQ multiplex PCR, lists solely in-frame clones and lacks some. V, J and clone size reflect that table, while D and trimming were determined from the DNA. The sample yields 100,000 to 120,000 clones, about 85% seen once. Germline loops: CDR1 MGHDK, CDR2 SYGVNS. CDR3 length: 12 residues. The J segment lost 5 bases and the V segment lost 4 bases, leaving 0 bases of the junction unmatched. This chain uses TRBV25-1 with TRBJ2-3; 7 bases agree with TRBD2. The TCR comes from a man aged 45 to 65 with acute or convalescent COVID-19. The source material was peripheral blood. The CDR3 here is CASSGEGDTQYF. CDR3 sequence (DNA): TGTGCCAGCAGTGGGGAGGGAGATACGCAGTATTTT. Variable domain in full (rest from reference TRBV25-1 and TRBJ2-3): EADIYQTPRYLVIGTGKKITLECSQTMGHDKMYWYQQDPGMELHLIHYSYGVNSTEKGDLSSESTVSRIRTEHFPLTLESARPSHTSQYLCASSGEGDTQYFGPGTRLTVL.